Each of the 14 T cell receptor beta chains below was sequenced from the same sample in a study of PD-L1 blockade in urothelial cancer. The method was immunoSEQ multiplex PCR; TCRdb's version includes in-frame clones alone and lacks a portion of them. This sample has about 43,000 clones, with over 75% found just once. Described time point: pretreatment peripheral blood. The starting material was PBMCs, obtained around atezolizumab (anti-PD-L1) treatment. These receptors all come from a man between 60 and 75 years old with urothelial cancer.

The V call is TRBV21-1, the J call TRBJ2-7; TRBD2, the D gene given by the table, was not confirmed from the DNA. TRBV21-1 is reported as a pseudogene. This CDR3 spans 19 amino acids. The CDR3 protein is CASSAEAARRPPAAYEQYF. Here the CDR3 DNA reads TGTGCCAGCAGCGCGGAGGCGGCCCGGCGTCCCCCCGCAGCCTACGAGCAGTACTTC.

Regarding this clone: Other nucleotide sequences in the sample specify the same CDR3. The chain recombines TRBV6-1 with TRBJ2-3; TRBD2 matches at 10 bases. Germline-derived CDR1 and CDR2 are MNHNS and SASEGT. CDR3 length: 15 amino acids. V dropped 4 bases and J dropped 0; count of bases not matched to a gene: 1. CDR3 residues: CASSATSGSTDTQYF. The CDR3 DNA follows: TGTGCCAGCAGTGCGACTAGCGGGAGCACAGATACGCAGTATTTT.

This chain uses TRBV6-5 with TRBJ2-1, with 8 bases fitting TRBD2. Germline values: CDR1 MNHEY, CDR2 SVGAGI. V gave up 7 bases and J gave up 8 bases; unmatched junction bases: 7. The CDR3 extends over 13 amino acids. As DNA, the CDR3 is TGTGCCAGCACCGGACTAGCCGAGGATGAGCAGTTCTTC. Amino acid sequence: CASTGLAEDEQFF.

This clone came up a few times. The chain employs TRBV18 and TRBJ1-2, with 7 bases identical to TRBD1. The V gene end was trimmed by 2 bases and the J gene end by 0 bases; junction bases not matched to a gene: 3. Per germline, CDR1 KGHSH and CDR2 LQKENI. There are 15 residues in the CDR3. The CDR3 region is CASSPGQEANYGYTF. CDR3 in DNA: TGTGCCAGCTCACCAGGACAGGAAGCTAACTATGGCTACACCTTC.

CDR3 amino acids: CASSFGRAYEQYF. The CDR3 DNA reads TGTGCCAGCAGCTTTGGCAGGGCCTACGAGCAGTACTTC. The chain recombines TRBV7-9 with TRBJ2-7; tentatively, D is TRBD1 (5 bases). Trimming took off 3 bases at V and 2 bases at J, with 8 bases between the two ends. The CDR3 is made up of 13 amino acids. Germline CDR1 SEHNR, CDR2 FQNEAQ (reference sequence).

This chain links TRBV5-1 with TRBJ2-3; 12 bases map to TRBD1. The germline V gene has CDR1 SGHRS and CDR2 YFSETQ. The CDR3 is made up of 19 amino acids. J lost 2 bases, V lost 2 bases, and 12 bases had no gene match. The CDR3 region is CASSFGTGGARPPTDTQYF. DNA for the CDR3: TGCGCCAGCAGCTTCGGGACAGGGGGCGCGAGGCCCCCCACAGATACGCAGTATTTT.

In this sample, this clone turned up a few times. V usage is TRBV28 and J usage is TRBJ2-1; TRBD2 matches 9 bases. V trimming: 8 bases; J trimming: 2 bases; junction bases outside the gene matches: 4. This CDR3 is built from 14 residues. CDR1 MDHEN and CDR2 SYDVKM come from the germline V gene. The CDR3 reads CASVSGGTYNEQFF. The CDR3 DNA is TGTGCCAGCGTAAGCGGGGGGACCTACAATGAGCAGTTCTTC.

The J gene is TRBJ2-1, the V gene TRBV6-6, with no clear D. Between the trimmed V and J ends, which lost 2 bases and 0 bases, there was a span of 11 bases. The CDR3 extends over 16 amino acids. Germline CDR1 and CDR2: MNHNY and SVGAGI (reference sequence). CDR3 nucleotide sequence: TGTGCCAGCAGTTACGACCGCGGAAGCTCCTACAATGAGCAGTTCTTC. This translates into CASSYDRGSSYNEQFF.

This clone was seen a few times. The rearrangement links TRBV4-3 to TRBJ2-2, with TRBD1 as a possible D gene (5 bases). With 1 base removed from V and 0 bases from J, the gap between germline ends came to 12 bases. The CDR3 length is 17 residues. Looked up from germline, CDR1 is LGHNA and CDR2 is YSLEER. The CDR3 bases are TGCGCCAGCAGCCAAGGTGTCCCAGGGCCGAACACCGGGGAGCTGTTTTTT. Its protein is CASSQGVPGPNTGELFF.

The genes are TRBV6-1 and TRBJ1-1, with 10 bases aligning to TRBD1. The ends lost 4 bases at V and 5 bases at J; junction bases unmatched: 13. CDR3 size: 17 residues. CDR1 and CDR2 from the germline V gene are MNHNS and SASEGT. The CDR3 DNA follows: TGTGCCAGCAGTGTCCAAGGGACAGGGGTGGTTGGGACTGAAGCTTTCTTT. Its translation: CASSVQGTGVVGTEAFF.

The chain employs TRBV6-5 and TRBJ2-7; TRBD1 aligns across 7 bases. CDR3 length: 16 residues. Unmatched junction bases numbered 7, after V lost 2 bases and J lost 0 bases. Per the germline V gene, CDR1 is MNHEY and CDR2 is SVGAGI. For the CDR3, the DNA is TGTGCCAGCAGTTACCTTCGGCCAGGGGGCTCCTACGAGCAGTACTTC. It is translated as CASSYLRPGGSYEQYF.

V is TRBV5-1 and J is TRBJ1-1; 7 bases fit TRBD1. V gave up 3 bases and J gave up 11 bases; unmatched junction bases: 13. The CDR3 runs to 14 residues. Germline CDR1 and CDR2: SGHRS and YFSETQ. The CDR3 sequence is CASSSSELDRVAFF. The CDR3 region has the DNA TGCGCCAGCAGCTCGTCGGAGTTAGACAGGGTGGCTTTCTTT.

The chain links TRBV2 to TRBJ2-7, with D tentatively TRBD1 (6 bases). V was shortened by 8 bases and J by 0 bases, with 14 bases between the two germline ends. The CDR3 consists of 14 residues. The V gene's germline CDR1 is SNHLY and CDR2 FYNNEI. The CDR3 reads CASVGQGSSYEQYF. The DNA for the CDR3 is TGTGCCAGCGTAGGCCAGGGGAGCTCCTACGAGCAGTACTTC.

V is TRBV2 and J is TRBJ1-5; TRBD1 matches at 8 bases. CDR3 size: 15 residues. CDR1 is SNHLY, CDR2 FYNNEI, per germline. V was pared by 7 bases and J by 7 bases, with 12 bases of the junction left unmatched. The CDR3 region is CASNQRTGTGQPQHF. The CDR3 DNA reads TGTGCCAGCAACCAACGGACCGGGACAGGACAGCCCCAGCATTTT.